This TCR beta chain stems from a study of T cell clones after liver transplantation. Study observations and caveats: Post-transplant time points were not standardized, so conclusions are preliminary.

Concerning this clone: Its antigen remains unknown.

Clones were sequenced by immunoSEQ multiplex PCR, and TCRdb holds only the in-frame ones, with some missing. Among roughly 80,000 clones listed, over 65% were seen once. Germline V gene sequence: CDR1 LNHDA, CDR2 SQIVND (reference sequence). The V gene lost 5 bases and the J gene lost 5 bases, with 15 bases spanning the gap. The CDR3 sequence is 14 residues long. The receptor was derived from a human patient who received a liver transplant. The graft donor may have given rise to some T cells. The source was CD4+ T cells from blood, collected at the 22-month timepoint. The V gene is TRBV19, the J gene TRBJ2-5; D tentatively fits TRBD1 or TRBD2 (5 bases each). The CDR3 DNA follows: TGTGCCAGTAGTGGGACCGTCACGGAGGAGACCCAGTACTTC. It codes for CASSGTVTEETQYF.